The present T cell receptor (beta chain) was sequenced within a study of T cell responses to AZD1222 COVID-19 vaccine. Study-wide findings and caveats: Females made up more of the donors, who were largely white British, and clonal diversity may have come out too low. Vaccine-associated CD4 TCRs spanned spike, dominant at 160-218 and 743-854. Reports indicate that nearly half of spike-specific TCRs are directed at unmutated variant regions.

Assay: immunoSEQ multiplex PCR; the TCRdb copy retains only in-frame clones and omits some. The table has about 130,000 clones, 80% to 95% seen once. Notes on this clone: Its antigen is unknown.

Investigators merged groups given second doses at roughly 4 or roughly 12 weeks. Trimming cost V 4 bases and J 4 bases; bases outside gene matches: 9. The CDR3 is made up of 16 amino acids. Germline loops: CDR1 SGHTA, CDR2 FQGNSA. The chain has TRBV7-2 and TRBJ1-2, with 10 bases aligning to TRBD1. Material: peripheral blood, obtained 28 days after the second AZD1222 dose. This TCR was recovered from an adult who received the AZD1222 COVID-19 vaccine. The CDR3 DNA reads as TGTGCCAGCAGCTATTCCGGGACAGGGGCGGCCTATGGCTACACCTTC. This codes for CASSYSGTGAAYGYTF. Full variable domain (missing parts from reference TRBV7-2 and TRBJ1-2): GAGVSQSPSNKVTEKGKDVELRCDPISGHTALYWYRQSLGQGLEFLIYFQGNSAPDKSGLPSDRFSAERTGGSVSTLTIQRTQQEDSAVYLCASSYSGTGAAYGYTFGSGTRLTVV.